A selection of T cell receptor beta chains follows, all from one sample in a study of shared clonotypes between healthy human individuals. Here immunoSEQ multiplex PCR was the method, and the copy in TCRdb shows in-frame clones only, minus some. The top ten hold less than 25% of the sample, which has under 1 million clones, about 92% seen once. The material sequenced was naive CD8+ T cells sorted from blood. These receptors originate from a man aged 25 to 40 in good health. CDR3s include the opening cysteine and the closing phenylalanine or tryptophan. The D gene is left open where the match is weak. A clone size is listed for some rows: how often the clone was seen (once, few, many), or a class if it is expanded.

size	D	J	V	DNA	CDR3
NA	TRBD2	TRBJ2-1	TRBV6-4	TGTGCCAGCAGTGACTCTGGACTAGCGGGATACAATGAGCAGTTCTTC	CASSDSGLAGYNEQFF
NA	TRBD2	TRBJ2-1	TRBV5-4	TGTGCCAGCAGCCCGGAGGGACTAGCGGGAGTCTCCTTATACAATGAGCAGTTCTTC	CASSPEGLAGVSLYNEQFF
NA	NA	TRBJ1-2	TRBV7-9	TGTGCCAGCAGCTTAGGTGGGACACACTATGGCTACACCTTC	CASSLGGTHYGYTF
NA	NA	TRBJ2-2	TRBV25-1	TGTGCCAGCAGTGTAGGGGACTTCGGTGCCGGGGAGCTGTTTTTT	CASSVGDFGAGELFF
NA	NA	TRBJ2-1	TRBV7-2	TGTGCCAGCAGCTCCCCCCTACTAGGCTACAATGAGCAGTTCTTC	CASSSPLLGYNEQFF
NA	TRBD2	TRBJ2-7	TRBV27	TGTGCCAGCAGTTTATCTGGGAGCGGGAGCCCCTTGGAGCAGTACTTC	CASSLSGSGSPLEQYF
NA	NA	TRBJ1-1	TRBV6-1	TGTGCCAGCACCAGAGGGAAGGAGAACACTGAAGCTTTCTTT	CASTRGKENTEAFF
NA	NA	TRBJ2-7	TRBV27	TGTGCCAGCAGTTTTCAGGCAGGGATGTCCTACGAGCAGTACTTC	CASSFQAGMSYEQYF
NA	TRBD2	TRBJ2-7	TRBV6-1	TGTGCCAGCAGTGAAACCGGGACTAGCGGGAGCTACGAGCAGTACTTC	CASSETGTSGSYEQYF
NA	TRBD2	TRBJ2-2	TRBV5-1	TGCGCCAGCAGCTTGGAGATTAGCGGGAGACCGAACACCGGGGAGCTGTTTTTT	CASSLEISGRPNTGELFF
NA	NA	TRBJ2-1	TRBV6-1	TGTGCCAGCAGTGAATATGAGCAGTTCTTC	CASSEYEQFF
NA	TRBD1	TRBJ1-1	TRBV10-3	TGTGCCATCAGTGAGACCGGACAGGGGTCGTATCGGACTGAAGCTTTCTTT	CAISETGQGSYRTEAFF
NA	TRBD2	TRBJ2-7	TRBV11-3	TGTGCCAGCAGCTCCCCCGTCGGGGGGGAGCAGTACTTC	CASSSPVGGEQYF
NA	NA	TRBJ1-1	TRBV12-5	TGTGCTAGTGGCCCTACCGGGAGATCAGCTTTCTTT	CASGPTGRSAFF
NA	NA	TRBJ2-7	TRBV27	TGTGCCAGCAGTTTGGGTGGAAGCTCCTACGAGCAGTACTTC	CASSLGGSSYEQYF
once	NA	TRBJ1-4	TRBV7-2	TGTGCCAGCAGTCCGGTCCAGGGGTCTGCAACTAATGAAAAACTGTTTTTT	CASSPVQGSATNEKLFF
once	TRBD1	TRBJ2-7	TRBV27	TGTGCCAGCAGTCTAACAGGGGGCGCCTCCTACGAGCAGTACTTC	CASSLTGGASYEQYF
NA	NA	TRBJ1-5	TRBV11-2	TGTGCCAGCAGCTTAGGCTCAGGGCAGCCCCAGCATTTT	CASSLGSGQPQHF
NA	NA	TRBJ1-2	TRBV5-4	TGTGCCAGCAGCTTGGGGGGAGGCGCGAGGGGTTATGGCTACACCTTC	CASSLGGGARGYGYTF
NA	NA	TRBJ2-1	TRBV18	TGTGCCAGCTCACCCACAGGTTTAAACTCCTACAATGAGCAGTTCTTC	CASSPTGLNSYNEQFF
NA	TRBD1	TRBJ1-5	TRBV11-2	TGTGCCAGCAGCTTAGCAGGGGGCGGAAATCAGCCCCAGCATTTT	CASSLAGGGNQPQHF
once	TRBD2	TRBJ2-7	TRBV27	TGTGCCAGCAGTTTTATCTCACCCAGCGGGAGCGACGAGCAGTACTTC	CASSFISPSGSDEQYF
few	NA	TRBJ1-1	TRBV30	TGTGCCTGGAGTGTCGGTAGAAACACTGAAGCTTTCTTT	CAWSVGRNTEAFF
NA	NA	TRBJ1-3	TRBV19	TGTGCCAGTAGTATTTCATGGAACACCATATATTTT	CASSISWNTIYF
NA	NA	TRBJ2-2	TRBV5-5	TGTGCCAGCAGCCCTCGAGACACCGGGGAGCTGTTTTTT	CASSPRDTGELFF
NA	NA	TRBJ2-7	TRBV6-1	TGTGCCAGCAGCAGCCGGGACACAAGCTCCTACGAGCAGTACTTC	CASSSRDTSSYEQYF
NA	NA	TRBJ2-3	TRBV7-6	TGTGCCAGCAGCTTAGCAAACACAGATACGCAGTATTTT	CASSLANTDTQYF
NA	TRBD2	TRBJ2-7	TRBV5-6	TGTGCCAGCAGCTATGAGGGACTAACCGTCGAGCAGTACTTC	CASSYEGLTVEQYF
NA	NA	TRBJ2-7	TRBV5-1	TGCGCCAGCAGCTTGGCCGGTCAGCTCGAGCAGTACTTC	CASSLAGQLEQYF
NA	NA	TRBJ2-2	TRBV28	TGTGCCAGCACCACCCCCCGGGACTTGAACACCGGGGAGCTGTTTTTT	CASTTPRDLNTGELFF
NA	NA	TRBJ1-5	TRBV15	TGTGCCACCAGCCGGACAGCCCCCGGCGGCAATCAGCCCCAGCATTTT	CATSRTAPGGNQPQHF